Listed below are T cell receptor beta chains from one sample, sequenced in a study of shared clonotypes between healthy human individuals. Profiled with immunoSEQ multiplex PCR; TCRdb holds only in-frame clones, not every one. This table has 750,000 to 1,000,000 clones, approximately 92% appearing once. Sequenced input: naive CD8+ T cells sorted from blood. These TCRs come from a man aged 25-40 years in good health. Both conserved end residues are part of each CDR3. The D gene is left open where the match is weak. The size entry is marked missing in some rows and otherwise reads once, few, many or a size class.

D gene,clone size,V gene,J gene,CDR3 DNA,CDR3 protein
TRBD2,.,TRBV11-2,TRBJ2-7,TGTGCCAGCAGCGGACTAGCTTCCGAGCAGTACTTC,CASSGLASEQYF
.,.,TRBV7-9,TRBJ2-1,TGTGCCAGTACCTCAACTCTCGGCTACAATGAGCAGTTCTTC,CASTSTLGYNEQFF
TRBD2,.,TRBV5-4,TRBJ2-2,TGTGCCAGCATTAGCGGGAGTGGTACCGGGGAGCTGTTTTTT,CASISGSGTGELFF
.,.,TRBV6-5,TRBJ1-2,TGTGCCAGCAGTTCGTCTATAGGGGGTGGTAACTATGGCTACACCTTC,CASSSSIGGGNYGYTF
.,.,TRBV7-9,TRBJ1-5,TGTGCCAGCAGCTTCCCTGGTCAGCCCCAGCATTTT,CASSFPGQPQHF
.,few,TRBV7-9,TRBJ1-2,TGTGCCAGCAGCCCCCCCACGGGCGGGTCCATCTATGGCTACACCTTC,CASSPPTGGSIYGYTF
TRBD2,.,TRBV4-1,TRBJ2-7,TGCGCCAGCAGCCAAGATCCCGCTAGCGGGGCCTACGAGCAGTACTTC,CASSQDPASGAYEQYF
TRBD2,.,TRBV28,TRBJ2-3,TGTGCCAGCAGTACATTCTGGACTAGCGGGAAGGGGGACCGACCTAGCACAGATACGCAGTATTTT,CASSTFWTSGKGDRPSTDTQYF
.,.,TRBV2,TRBJ1-5,TGTGCCAGCACTTACAGGAACAATCAGCCCCAGCATTTT,CASTYRNNQPQHF
TRBD2,.,TRBV27,TRBJ2-3,TGTGCCAGCAGTTACGCTAGCGGGAGGGCCACAGATACGCAGTATTTT,CASSYASGRATDTQYF
.,.,TRBV27,TRBJ2-1,TGTGCCAGCAGTTCCCCAAAACAGGGTAATGAGCAGTTCTTC,CASSSPKQGNEQFF
.,once,TRBV6-5,TRBJ2-2,TGTGCCAGCAGTCCGGACCCGGGCTACACCGGGGAGCTGTTTTTT,CASSPDPGYTGELFF
.,.,TRBV19,TRBJ2-1,TGTGCCAGTAGTATTCTTGTTTCCGGGTGGGGGAACAATGAGCAGTTCTTC,CASSILVSGWGNNEQFF
.,.,TRBV9,TRBJ1-2,TGTGCCAGCAGCGCCTCAGGAGGGGCTCTTTCCTATGGCTACACCTTC,CASSASGGALSYGYTF
.,.,TRBV7-9,TRBJ2-5,TGTGCCAGCAGCTTAGCGTTCCCGATTGAGACCCAGTACTTC,CASSLAFPIETQYF
TRBD1,.,TRBV7-8,TRBJ2-5,TGTGCCAGCAGCAACAAACAGGGGGCGCGTCTCCAAGAGACCCAGTACTTC,CASSNKQGARLQETQYF
.,.,TRBV5-4,TRBJ2-5,TGTGCCAGCAGGGTTAGCGGAGTCCAAGAGACCCAGTACTTC,CASRVSGVQETQYF
TRBD2,.,TRBV10-3,TRBJ2-3,TGTGCCATCAACGAACCGGGACTAGCGGGGGCTAGCACAGATACGCAGTATTTT,CAINEPGLAGASTDTQYF
TRBD2,.,TRBV2,TRBJ2-3,TGTGCCAGCAGTGATACGGTAGCGGGAGTTGCAGATACGCAGTATTTT,CASSDTVAGVADTQYF
.,.,TRBV9,TRBJ1-1,TGTGCCAGCAGCCCCCTCGGACAGCCGAACACTGAAGCTTTCTTT,CASSPLGQPNTEAFF
.,.,TRBV7-9,TRBJ1-1,TGTGCCAGCAGCCAGGCCAGCACTGAAGCTTTCTTT,CASSQASTEAFF
.,.,TRBV27,TRBJ2-6,TGTGCCAGCGCCCCGGCTGGGGCCAACGTCCTGACTTTC,CASAPAGANVLTF
TRBD2,.,TRBV7-9,TRBJ2-2,TGTGCCAGCAGCCGGACTAGCGGGGACTGGGCCGGGGAGCTGTTTTTT,CASSRTSGDWAGELFF
.,.,TRBV5-4,TRBJ2-1,TGTGCCAGCAGCCCAAGGACTCACAATGAGCAGTTCTTC,CASSPRTHNEQFF
TRBD1,.,TRBV6-1,TRBJ2-2,TGTGCCAGCCTAGGACAGGGATCCCCACCCGGGGAGCTGTTTTTT,CASLGQGSPPGELFF
.,.,TRBV15,TRBJ2-5,TGTGCCACCAGCAGCGAGACGGGACCTAATTACTTC,CATSSETGPNYF
.,.,TRBV7-9,TRBJ1-1,TGTGCCAGCAGGGTCCAGGGGAGGGCTGAAGCTTTCTTT,CASRVQGRAEAFF
TRBD1,.,TRBV6-6,TRBJ2-5,TGTGCCAGCACTGGACAGGGAAGTGTAGAGACCCAGTACTTC,CASTGQGSVETQYF
TRBD1,.,TRBV5-6,TRBJ2-3,TGTGCCAGCAGCGTTTCTATTCCCGGGACAGGGGCCGAGGATACGCAGTATTTT,CASSVSIPGTGAEDTQYF
.,once,TRBV7-6,TRBJ2-1,TGTGCCAGCAGCCCCGGGGAGGACAATGAGCAGTTCTTC,CASSPGEDNEQFF
.,.,TRBV6-6,TRBJ1-2,TGTGCCAGCAGTTACCTTGAAAACTATGGCTACACCTTC,CASSYLENYGYTF
.,once,TRBV27,TRBJ1-2,TGTGCCAGCAGTCCATCCTCCACAGGGATCTATGGCTACACCTTC,CASSPSSTGIYGYTF